One T cell receptor (beta chain) is described in this entry. Its target antigen remains unknown. Base quality data are lacking; no much larger clone is found one base away. Systemically healthy Caucasian individuals from Russia, approximately 39 in total and aged roughly 6 to 100 years, were included as donors. Approximately 10 milliliters of peripheral blood were collected from each donor into EDTA-treated Vacutainer tubes. Ficoll-Paque density-gradient centrifugation was used to isolate PBMCs, with at least 7 million per sample. Total RNA was extracted from PBMCs with Trizol reagent, with at least 6 micrograms obtained per sample. Naive CD45RAhigh/CD27high T cell percentages were measured by flow cytometry on a PBMC aliquot from every donor. The CDR3 has 14 amino acids, counting the end cysteine and phenylalanine. Only the CDR3 region is kept as DNA, spanning 42 bases read in frame from base 1. The germline V gene provides CDR1 SGHTA and CDR2 FQGNSA. At the junction V is shortened by 4 bases and J by 7 bases, with 14 bases in between.

The library was produced with 5' RACE. Sequencing took place on an Illumina HiSeq 2500. A second about 6 to 11 cycle PCR used a sample-barcoded 5' primer and a J-beta primer mix. A template-switch 5' adaptor carrying 12 random nucleotides introduced a unique molecular identifier onto each TCR beta cDNA molecule. At least 2.5 million CDR3-containing paired-end reads were obtained from each sample. First-strand cDNA synthesis was performed from all RNA using the Mint cDNA synthesis kit, with priming by a TRBC-specific oligonucleotide. All cDNA was treated with uracil-DNA glycosylase and then went through a first 18-cycle PCR with the universal primers M1SS and BC2_uni_R. The original pipeline was this. For normalization, 1 million high-quality reads were randomly selected from each sample, with every read carrying a distinct molecular identifier. Reads with shared molecular identifiers were discarded instead of being binned into consensus sequences. CDR3 identification, clonotype clustering and error correction used MiTCR with a Q25 quality threshold and the strictest error-elimination algorithm. A nonparametric unseen species model using Euler transformation provided a lower-bound estimate of total TCR beta diversity. The raw public reads went through TCRdb reprocessing: fastp at Q25, MiXCR clone calling, in-frame beta chains kept. Duplicate CDR3 protein sequences are folded into a single record with the most common DNA and genes. What appears here as the V and J calls and clone size reflects TCRdb's work, not the paper's. Across this sample there are 650,000 to 800,000 distinct CDR3 sequences, with under 45% seen only once. The ten largest make up 15% to 25% of the sample.

This specimen comes from a study of blood T cells in healthy people across ages (dated by TCRdb to the mid-2010s). Background on the whole study: In model experiments, roughly one uniquely barcoded TCR beta cDNA molecule per two T cells was captured by template switching. Four age groups were formed from the donors: young (average around 15 years), middle-aged (approximately 41), aged (under 70) and long-lived (82). Using the same blood draw, the study looked at two additional independent replicas of 1 million unique cDNA reads for two donors, one aged 18 to 29 and the other aged 80 or older. Using deep sequencing normalized with unique cDNA molecular identifiers, the study measured how TCR beta repertoire diversity changes with age. Donors of different ages were randomly distributed across sequencing lanes to avoid experimental bias. The investigation overall reported the following: The percentage of naive T cells measured by flow cytometry correlated strongly with observed TCR beta diversity. Because profiling used bulk unsorted PBMCs, naive and antigen-experienced compartments could not be compared conclusively. The long-lived group showed more naive CD4+ T cells, fewer expanded clones and increased TCR diversity than the aged group, suggesting age selection. Because donor CMV infection status was unknown, age-related changes in expanded clonotypes were potentially confounded. Estimates of total diversity from one million sequenced T cells were regarded as lower bounds and underestimates. As age increased, observed TCR beta diversity per million T cells dropped in a roughly linear way, and a significant reduction was already evident by age roughly 36.

The sequencing input was blood. The TCR sequence derives from a man aged 55 to 70 in good health. The sequence is built from TRBV7-2 and TRBJ2-4; the best D guess is TRBD2, with 6 bases matching. In nucleotide form, the sequence is TGTGCCAGCAGCTCGGGGGTGAGGGTGAACATTCAGTACTTC. Its protein product is CASSSGVRVNIQYF.